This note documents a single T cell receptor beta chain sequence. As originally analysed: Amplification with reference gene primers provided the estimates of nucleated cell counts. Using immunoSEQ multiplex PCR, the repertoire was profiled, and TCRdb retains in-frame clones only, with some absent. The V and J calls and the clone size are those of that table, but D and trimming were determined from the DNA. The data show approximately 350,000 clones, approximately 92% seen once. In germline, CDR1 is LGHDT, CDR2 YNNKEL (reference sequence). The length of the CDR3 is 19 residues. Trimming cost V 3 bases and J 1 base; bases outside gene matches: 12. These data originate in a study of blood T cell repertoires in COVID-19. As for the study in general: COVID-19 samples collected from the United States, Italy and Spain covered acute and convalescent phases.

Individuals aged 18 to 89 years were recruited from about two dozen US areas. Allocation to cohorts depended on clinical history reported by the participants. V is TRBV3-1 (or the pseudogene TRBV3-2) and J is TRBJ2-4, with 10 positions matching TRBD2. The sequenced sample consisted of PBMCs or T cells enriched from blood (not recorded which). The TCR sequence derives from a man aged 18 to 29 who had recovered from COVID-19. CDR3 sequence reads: CASSHGASGGPRAKNIQYF. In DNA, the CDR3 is TGTGCCAGCAGCCACGGGGCTAGCGGGGGCCCCAGGGCCAAAAACATTCAGTACTTC.